Below are 19 T cell receptor beta chains sequenced from a single sample in a study of identical twins. MiXCR, applied by TCRdb to the 5' RACE reads, yields one record per CDR3 protein. The sample contains over 500,000 distinct CDR3 sequences, 20% to 25% of which appear only once. These data were also filed under a second study, of T cells expressing NK-cell markers.

The sample consisted of CD4+ T cells sorted from blood. All receptors derive from a woman in her late teens or twenties in good health.

The V and J genes are TRBV7-8 and TRBJ2-5; tentatively, D is TRBD1 (5 bases). The V and J ends lost 1 base and 7 bases respectively, with 13 bases between them. Germline loops: CDR1 SGHVS, CDR2 FQNEAQ. The CDR3 runs 14 residues. CDR3 bases: TGTGCCAGCAGCTTAGATAGGGCAAGGGGGACCCAGTACTTC. Encoded protein: CASSLDRARGTQYF. Filled out from reference TRBV7-8 and TRBJ2-5, the complete variable domain reads GAGVSQSPRYKVAKRGQDVALRCDPISGHVSLFWYQQALGQGPEFLTYFQNEAQLDKSGLPSDRFFAERPEGSVSTLKIQRTQQEDSAVYLCASSLDRARGTQYFGPGTRLLVL.

This clonotype was recorded a few times. The CDR3 nucleotides are TGTGCCAGCAGCCAAGATGTCGGGACAGGGTCGTACGAGCAGTACTTC. It codes for CASSQDVGTGSYEQYF. The gene calls are TRBV3-1 and TRBJ2-7; 9 bases are shared with TRBD1. Germline V gives CDR1 LGHDT, CDR2 YNNKEL (reference sequence). The CDR3 consists of 16 residues. Trimming removed 0 bases from V and 4 bases from J; junction bases left unmatched: 7.

The chain carries TRBV7-2 and TRBJ2-4; the match to TRBD1 covers 7 bases. Germline values: CDR1 SGHTA, CDR2 FQGNSA. The CDR3 has 15 amino acids. Trimming removed 3 bases from V and 2 bases from J; junction bases left unmatched: 4. CDR3 coding DNA: TGTGCCAGCAGCTTGGACAGGTCGACCAAAAACATTCAGTACTTC. It yields the protein CASSLDRSTKNIQYF.

The rearrangement links TRBV12-3 or TRBV12-4 to TRBJ2-3, with TRBD2 identical over 8 bases. The CDR3 consists of 18 residues. The V and J ends lost 3 bases and 2 bases, in that order; junction bases with no gene match: 13. CDR3 residues: CASSFPLALGGVTDTQYF. The CDR3 region has the DNA TGTGCCAGCAGTTTTCCCTTAGCCCTCGGGGGGGTCACAGATACGCAGTATTTT.

The chain links TRBV10-1 to TRBJ2-2; D is uncertain. The ends were cut back, 6 bases at V and 1 base at J, with 6 bases in the middle. The CDR3 runs to 13 residues. The germline gives CDR1 WNHNN, CDR2 SYGVQD (reference sequence). The CDR3 nucleotides read TGCGCCAGCAGGCCTGGGAACACCGGGGAGCTGTTTTTT. Its protein is CASRPGNTGELFF.

The chain links TRBV6-2 or TRBV6-3 to TRBJ2-3; D assignment may be TRBD1 or TRBD2 (6 bases each). V lost 2 bases and J lost 1, with 13 bases in between. In germline, CDR1 is MNHEY, CDR2 SVGEGT. The CDR3 is 16 amino acids. DNA of the CDR3: TGTGCCAGCAGTTACAGGACAGCGGGCCGCACAGATACGCAGTATTTT. The encoded protein is CASSYRTAGRTDTQYF.

This clonotype was counted a few times. V usage is TRBV7-9 and J usage is TRBJ2-7, with D unresolved. CDR3 length equals 13 residues. Germline assignment: CDR1 SEHNR and CDR2 FQNEAQ (reference sequence). Trimming took 3 bases from V and 2 from J, leaving 8 bases between them. The CDR3 nucleotides read TGTGCCAGCAGCTTCGGAAATGCCTACGAGCAGTACTTC. The encoded protein is CASSFGNAYEQYF. Full variable domain (remainder filled in from reference TRBV7-9 and TRBJ2-7): DTGVSQNPRHKITKRGQNVTFRCDPISEHNRLYWYRQTLGQGPEFLTYFQNEAQLEKSRLLSDRFSAERPKGSFSTLEIQRTEQGDSAMYLCASSFGNAYEQYFGPGTRLTVT.

The chain has TRBV28 and TRBJ2-3; maybe TRBD1 (6 bases). Germline V gene lookup returns CDR1 MDHEN and CDR2 SYDVKM. This CDR3 is built from 17 residues. V was clipped by 5 bases and J by 2 bases, with 20 bases between them. CDR3 protein: CASSNLQGGPPTDTQYF. The CDR3 coding sequence is TGTGCCAGCAGTAATTTACAGGGTGGCCCGCCCACAGATACGCAGTATTTT.

CDR3 loop: CASSLRTARTAEAFF. CDR3 nucleotide sequence: TGTGCCAGCAGCTTAAGGACAGCTAGAACGGCAGAAGCTTTCTTT. The J gene is TRBJ1-1, the V gene TRBV7-9; possible D gene TRBD1, 6 bases. This CDR3 spans 15 amino acids. Germline CDR1 SEHNR, CDR2 FQNEAQ (reference sequence). V was cut by 2 bases and J by 8 bases, with 18 bases left in between. The whole variable domain, filled in from reference TRBV7-9 and TRBJ1-1, reads DTGVSQNPRHKITKRGQNVTFRCDPISEHNRLYWYRQTLGQGPEFLTYFQNEAQLEKSRLLSDRFSAERPKGSFSTLEIQRTEQGDSAMYLCASSLRTARTAEAFFGQGTRLTVV.

This clonotype was seen only a few times. This sequence joins TRBV4-3 and TRBJ2-1, with a possible D match to TRBD2 (5 bases). V was pared by 0 bases and J by 2 bases, with 14 bases between. The CDR3 has 17 residues. CDR1 LGHNA and CDR2 YSLEER come from the germline V gene. The CDR3 here is CASSQDHRSGTYNEQFF. CDR3 bases: TGCGCCAGCAGCCAAGATCACCGTTCCGGGACCTACAATGAGCAGTTCTTC.

The rearrangement links TRBV6-1 to TRBJ2-5; TRBD2 might be the D (6 bases). The CDR3 extends over 16 amino acids. Germline loops: CDR1 MNHNS, CDR2 SASEGT. The V gene lost 6 bases and the J gene lost 4 bases, with 21 bases spanning the gap. CDR3 sequence reads: CASRPRLVRFRETQYF. CDR3 in DNA: TGTGCCAGCAGACCTCGACTAGTTAGGTTTCGAGAGACCCAGTACTTC.

This clonotype was counted between two and nine times. The chain carries TRBV12-3 or TRBV12-4 and TRBJ2-7; D may correspond to TRBD1 or TRBD2 (7 bases each). This CDR3 has 13 residues. V dropped 6 bases and J dropped 6 bases, with 15 bases sitting between them. CDR3 coding DNA: TGTGCCAGCAGACCAGGGGGGGGCTCCGAGCAGTACTTC. Translating it yields CASRPGGGSEQYF.

The V and J genes are TRBV7-3 and TRBJ2-6, with a tentative D call TRBD1 (6 bases). The CDR3 spans 15 residues. The V gene lost 2 bases and the J gene lost 2 bases, with 7 bases spanning the gap. Germline V CDR1 and CDR2: SGHTA, FQGTGA. The CDR3 protein is CASSLGQTGANVLTF. For the CDR3, the DNA is TGTGCCAGCAGCTTAGGACAGACTGGGGCCAACGTCCTGACTTTC.

This clonotype was seen only a few times. V usage is TRBV10-3 and J usage is TRBJ2-2; unclear D gene. CDR1 is ENHRY and CDR2 is SYGVKD in the germline V gene. The CDR3 contains 13 residues. The CDR3 is CASQETPTGELFF. The CDR3 DNA sequence: TGTGCGAGTCAAGAGACACCGACCGGGGAGCTGTTTTTT.

This clonotype has just a few counts. CDR3 sequence (DNA): TGCAGTGCTAGTAGGACACGCGGGGGGCCCCCCGGGGAGACCCAGTACTTC. It is translated as CSASRTRGGPPGETQYF. The chain couples TRBV20-1 to TRBJ2-5; 8 bases line up with TRBD2. The CDR3 contains 17 residues. Germline V gene data show CDR1 as DFQATT and CDR2 as SNEGSKA (reference sequence). V shed 3 bases, J shed 5 bases, and the junction held 17 bases outside the gene matches.

The chain links TRBV24-1 to TRBJ2-1, with D unclear. The V and J ends lost 4 bases and 5 bases respectively, with 5 bases between them. CDR1 KGHDR and CDR2 SFDVKD come from the germline V gene. This CDR3 has 12 residues. CDR3 residues: CATSDRNNEQFF. Here the CDR3 DNA reads TGTGCCACCAGTGACCGCAACAATGAGCAGTTCTTC.

V usage is TRBV10-3 and J usage is TRBJ1-1, with TRBD1 identical over 8 bases. CDR1 is ENHRY, CDR2 SYGVKD, per germline. J lost 3 bases, V lost 0 bases, and 9 bases had no gene match. The CDR3 extends over 17 amino acids. The CDR3 here is CAISESKRQGMDTEAFF. The CDR3 DNA reads TGTGCCATCAGTGAGTCGAAGAGACAGGGGATGGACACTGAAGCTTTCTTT.

This clonotype has just a few counts. The chain joins TRBV20-1 to TRBJ2-1, with D perhaps being TRBD1 or TRBD2 (6 bases each). The germline V and J ends were trimmed by 8 bases and 5 bases, with 13 bases remaining between them. Germline CDR1 and CDR2: DFQATT and SNEGSKA (reference sequence). The CDR3 covers 12 residues. CDR3 amino acids: CSYLGGNNEQFF. The CDR3 nucleotides are TGCAGTTACCTCGGGGGCAACAATGAGCAGTTCTTC.

This clonotype has ten or more counts. The junction departs from the called germline gene at one end, perhaps through a read error. CDR3 in DNA: TGTGCCAGCAGCTTTGGGACTAGCGGGGGCCAAGAGACCCAGTACTTC. It codes for CASSFGTSGGQETQYF. The chain couples TRBV5-1 to TRBJ2-5; 14 nucleotides align to TRBD2. Germline CDR1 and CDR2: SGHRS and YFSETQ. This CDR3 region has 16 residues. The whole variable domain, remainder taken from reference TRBV5-1 and TRBJ2-5, is KAGVTQTPRYLIKTRGQQVTLSCSPISGHRSVSWYQQTPGQGLQFLFEYFSETQRNKGNFPGRFSGRQFSNSRSEMNVSTLELGDSALYLCASSFGTSGGQETQYFGPGTRLLVL.